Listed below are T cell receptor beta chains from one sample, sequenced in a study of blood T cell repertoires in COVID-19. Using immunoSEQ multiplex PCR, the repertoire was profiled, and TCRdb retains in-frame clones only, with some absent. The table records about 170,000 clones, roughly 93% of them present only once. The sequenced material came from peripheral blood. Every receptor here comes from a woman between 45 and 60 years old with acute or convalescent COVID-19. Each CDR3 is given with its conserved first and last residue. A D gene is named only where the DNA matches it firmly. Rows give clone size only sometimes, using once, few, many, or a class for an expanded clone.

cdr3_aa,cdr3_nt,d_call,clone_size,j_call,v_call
CASSSSGLAHNEQFF,TGTGCCAGCAGCTCATCGGGACTAGCCCACAATGAGCAGTTCTTC,TRBD2,.,TRBJ2-1,TRBV5-6
CASSRQQGVANEKLFF,TGTGCCAGCTCACGACAACAGGGGGTTGCTAATGAAAAACTGTTTTTT,TRBD1,once,TRBJ1-4,TRBV18
CASSSDSTSGNTIYF,TGCGCCAGCAGCTCAGACAGTACCTCTGGAAACACCATATATTTT,.,.,TRBJ1-3,TRBV5-1
CAISDSVNYGYTF,TGTGCCATCAGTGACTCAGTAAACTATGGCTACACCTTC,.,.,TRBJ1-2,TRBV10-3
CASSIDPGTPYGYTF,TGTGCCAGTAGTATAGATCCCGGGACACCATATGGCTACACCTTC,.,.,TRBJ1-2,TRBV19
CASSGRQRTLYNEQFF,TGTGCCAGCAGTGGTAGACAGAGAACTTTATACAATGAGCAGTTCTTC,.,once,TRBJ2-1,TRBV25-1
CASSVSSGENNEQFF,TGTGCCAGCAGCGTATCCAGCGGGGAGAACAATGAGCAGTTCTTC,TRBD2,.,TRBJ2-1,TRBV9
CASSPAGGGGNEQFF,TGTGCCAGCAGCCCTGCGGGGGGAGGTGGCAATGAGCAGTTCTTC,TRBD2,once,TRBJ2-1,TRBV5-6
CASSLALQGNTEAFF,TGTGCCAGCAGCTTAGCGCTCCAGGGGAACACTGAAGCTTTCTTT,.,.,TRBJ1-1,TRBV7-9
CASSQDKSIAGLSGNTIYF,TGCGCCAGCAGCCAAGATAAATCTATCGCAGGCCTCTCTGGAAACACCATATATTTT,.,.,TRBJ1-3,TRBV4-1
CAISWTGSETEAFF,TGTGCCATTTCTTGGACAGGGAGTGAGACTGAAGCTTTCTTT,TRBD1,.,TRBJ1-1,TRBV10-3
CASSWDRGQETQYF,TGTGCCAGCAGTTGGGACAGGGGGCAAGAGACCCAGTACTTC,TRBD1,.,TRBJ2-5,TRBV6-2/TRBV6-3
CASTLEGPSNTEAFF,TGCGCCAGCACCCTTGAGGGCCCTAGTAACACTGAAGCTTTCTTT,.,.,TRBJ1-1,TRBV5-1
CASSNPYGGTNEKLFF,TGTGCCAGTAGTAACCCCTACGGGGGTACTAATGAAAAACTGTTTTTT,.,.,TRBJ1-4,TRBV19
CAISEGRSSGNTIYF,TGTGCCATCAGTGAGGGCCGATCCTCTGGAAACACCATATATTTT,.,.,TRBJ1-3,TRBV10-3
CASNGQGYGYTF,TGTGCCAGCAACGGGCAGGGTTATGGCTACACCTTC,.,.,TRBJ1-2,TRBV7-9
CASSAGGANTEAFF,TGTGCCAGCAGCGCCGGGGGGGCGAACACTGAAGCTTTCTTT,.,.,TRBJ1-1,TRBV7-2
CASSLGQGGNEQFF,TGCGCCAGCAGCTTGGGACAGGGAGGCAATGAGCAGTTCTTC,.,.,TRBJ2-1,TRBV5-1
CASTPGQPNYGYTF,TGTGCCAGCACCCCGGGACAGCCTAACTATGGCTACACCTTC,TRBD1,.,TRBJ1-2,TRBV28
CASSHPMGLAGGHSYNEQFF,TGTGCCAGCAGCCACCCTATGGGACTAGCGGGGGGCCACTCCTACAATGAGCAGTTCTTC,TRBD2,.,TRBJ2-1,TRBV4-2
CSGGTANTEAFF,TGCAGCGGGGGGACAGCAAACACTGAAGCTTTCTTT,TRBD1,.,TRBJ1-1,TRBV29-1
CASSIGTTGAGELFF,TGTGCCAGTAGTATAGGCACGACAGGGGCCGGGGAGCTGTTTTTT,TRBD1,few,TRBJ2-2,TRBV19
CASSSLTGANSPLHF,TGTGCCAGCAGTTCTCTGACAGGAGCCAATTCACCCCTCCACTTT,.,.,TRBJ1-6,TRBV6-5
CASSPGTGETQYF,TGTGCCAGCAGCCCTGGGACAGGGGAGACCCAGTACTTC,TRBD1,.,TRBJ2-5,TRBV11-2
CASSVDNARQPQHF,TGTGCCAGCAGCGTGGACAACGCCCGCCAGCCCCAGCATTTT,.,.,TRBJ1-5,TRBV7-2
CATSRGTGQRLYF,TGTGCCACCAGCAGAGGGACAGGGCAAAGGCTGTACTTC,TRBD1,.,TRBJ2-7,TRBV15
CAIRPGSSYNEQFF,TGTGCCATAAGACCGGGTTCTTCCTACAATGAGCAGTTCTTC,.,.,TRBJ2-1,TRBV28
CASSVLAGGTDTQYF,TGTGCCAGCAGCGTCCTAGCGGGAGGCACAGATACGCAGTATTTT,TRBD2,.,TRBJ2-3,TRBV9
CASSTGTGAGNTIYF,TGTGCCAGCTCAACCGGGACAGGGGCAGGAAACACCATATATTTT,TRBD1,.,TRBJ1-3,TRBV18
CASSQATGPGGYTF,TGTGCCAGCAGCCAAGCGACAGGGCCTGGGGGCTACACCTTC,TRBD1,.,TRBJ1-2,TRBV3-1/TRBV3-2
CASSGWDTLTYGYTF,TGTGCCAGCAGCGGTTGGGACACCCTTACCTATGGCTACACCTTC,.,.,TRBJ1-2,TRBV5-8
CASSPLAPGITYNEQFF,TGTGCCAGCAGCCCTCTCGCTCCAGGGATTACCTACAATGAGCAGTTCTTC,.,.,TRBJ2-1,TRBV11-2
CASRPIGTDYGYTF,TGTGCCAGCAGGCCGATTGGGACAGACTATGGCTACACCTTC,TRBD1,.,TRBJ1-2,TRBV6-5
CASSQNQGGYGYTF,TGTGCCAGCAGCCAAAACCAGGGGGGATATGGCTACACCTTC,TRBD1,once,TRBJ1-2,TRBV7-2
CASSYPPTSGYNEQFF,TGTGCCAGCAGCTACCCCCCGACTAGCGGCTACAATGAGCAGTTCTTC,TRBD2,.,TRBJ2-1,TRBV7-9
CASSLASGRKGEQYF,TGTGCCAGCAGCTTGGCGTCAGGGCGAAAGGGCGAGCAGTACTTC,.,once,TRBJ2-7,TRBV5-4
CASSPGIFYEQYF,TGTGCCAGCAGTCCCGGGATCTTCTACGAGCAGTACTTC,.,.,TRBJ2-7,TRBV27
CASSPPRETYNEQFF,TGTGCCAGCAGCCCCCCCCGGGAGACCTACAATGAGCAGTTCTTC,.,.,TRBJ2-1,TRBV7-9
CASSPTGHTYEQYF,TGTGCCAGCAGTCCTACGGGACACACCTACGAGCAGTACTTC,.,.,TRBJ2-7,TRBV25-1
CASSLDRSSYNEQFF,TGTGCCAGCAGCTTGGATAGGAGCTCCTACAATGAGCAGTTCTTC,.,.,TRBJ2-1,TRBV7-2
CASRASGGLNTGELFF,TGCGCCAGCAGAGCTAGCGGGGGGTTAAACACCGGGGAGCTGTTTTTT,TRBD2,.,TRBJ2-2,TRBV5-1
CAWSPGTGGGDGYTF,TGTGCCTGGAGTCCCGGGACAGGGGGCGGAGATGGCTACACCTTC,TRBD1,.,TRBJ1-2,TRBV30
CASALSWAGSNTGELFF,TGTGCCAGCGCCCTATCCTGGGCGGGATCGAACACCGGGGAGCTGTTTTTT,.,.,TRBJ2-2,TRBV7-3
CASSYSQTGDEKLFF,TGTGCCAGCAGTTACTCGCAAACGGGGGACGAAAAACTGTTTTTT,.,.,TRBJ1-4,TRBV6-5
CATSGSRDKSIHGYTF,TGTGCCACCAGTGGGTCCCGAGACAAATCCATCCATGGCTACACCTTC,.,.,TRBJ1-2,TRBV24-1
CASSLGTGSVATNEKLFF,TGTGCCAGCAGTTTGGGGACAGGGTCAGTTGCAACTAATGAAAAACTGTTTTTT,TRBD1,.,TRBJ1-4,TRBV28
CASSLLGVGGVGQPQHF,TGTGCCAGCAGTTTATTAGGGGTAGGCGGCGTCGGGCAGCCCCAGCATTTT,.,.,TRBJ1-5,TRBV28
CASSEGLTYNSPLHF,TGTGCCAGTAGTGAGGGTCTGACCTATAATTCACCCCTCCACTTT,.,.,TRBJ1-6,TRBV19
CASSSLDRPLFF,TGTGCCAGCAGTTCCCTCGACAGGCCACTGTTTTTT,.,.,TRBJ1-4,TRBV12-3/TRBV12-4
CASTSGWASDLYNEQFF,TGTGCCAGTACCTCAGGATGGGCTAGCGACCTCTACAATGAGCAGTTCTTC,.,.,TRBJ2-1,TRBV19
CASSPGKRGQGMGNEQFF,TGTGCCAGCAGCCCGGGAAAAAGGGGGCAGGGTATGGGCAATGAGCAGTTCTTC,TRBD1,.,TRBJ2-1,TRBV7-3
CASSSRAGGGNEQFF,TGTGCCAGCAGCTCTAGAGCGGGAGGGGGCAATGAGCAGTTCTTC,TRBD2,.,TRBJ2-1,TRBV11-2